These T cell receptor beta chains were read from a single sample in a study of OX40 agonist ivuxolimab in advanced cancers. Clones were sequenced by immunoSEQ multiplex PCR, and TCRdb holds only the in-frame ones, with some missing. The table lists around 57,000 clones, around 80% of them singletons. The material was CD4+ or CD8+ T cells sorted from blood, obtained in a trial of the OX40 agonist ivuxolimab. The origin of the receptors is an adult with an advanced solid tumor such as melanoma, head and neck, liver or kidney cancer. Each CDR3 is given with its conserved first and last residue. Fields, in order: J gene, D gene, V gene, clone size, CDR3 DNA, CDR3 protein. The D gene is left open where the match is weak. Expanded clones are given a class, and other clones once, few, many or no size at all.

>TRBJ1-2|TRBD1|TRBV14|.
TGTGCCAGCAGCCAAGGACAGGGACCTTATGGCTACACCTTC
CASSQGQGPYGYTF
>TRBJ2-7|.|TRBV6-5|.
TGTGCCGGCGGGGATGTGGAGCAGTACTTC
CAGGDVEQYF
>TRBJ1-2|TRBD1|TRBV5-1|.
TGCGCCAGCAGCCCTCTCGGGACAGGGACCTATGGCTACACCTTC
CASSPLGTGTYGYTF
>TRBJ1-2|.|TRBV7-2|.
TGTGCCAGCAGCTTAGTGTCTAGCGTGTCAAAAACTAACTATGGCTACACCTTC
CASSLVSSVSKTNYGYTF
>TRBJ1-4|TRBD1|TRBV7-8|once
TGTGCCAGCAGCACAACAGGGGGTCGTAATGAAAAACTGTTTTTT
CASSTTGGRNEKLFF
>TRBJ2-1|.|TRBV10-3|.
TGTGCCATCAGTGAGTCGACTCAGGGATACAATGAGCAGTTCTTC
CAISESTQGYNEQFF
>TRBJ1-2|TRBD1|TRBV4-1|.
TGCGCCAGCAGCCGAACCGGGACAGGGGCTATACATGGCTACACCTTC
CASSRTGTGAIHGYTF
>TRBJ1-5|.|TRBV5-6|medium-sized
TGTGCCAGCAGCTTGGGAGGGGTCCAGGGGCCCCAGCATTTT
CASSLGGVQGPQHF
>TRBJ1-2|.|TRBV28|.
TGTGCCAGCAGTTTAGCTGAGGTAATACTCTCTCGCGGCTACACCTTC
CASSLAEVILSRGYTF
>TRBJ2-5|.|TRBV20-1|.
TGCAGTGCTGGGGTAGAGACCCAGTACTTC
CSAGVETQYF
>TRBJ2-5|TRBD1|TRBV4-1|few
TGCGCCAGCAGCAGTACCGGGACAGTGCAAGAGACCCAGTACTTC
CASSSTGTVQETQYF
>TRBJ2-5|TRBD2|TRBV28|.
TGTGCCAGCAGCATCGGGACTAGTGCGACCCAGTACTTC
CASSIGTSATQYF
>TRBJ1-1|.|TRBV20-1|.
TGCAGTGCTATCTACCAACAGAATTTCTTT
CSAIYQQNFF
>TRBJ1-2|.|TRBV28|.
TGTGCCAGCAGCCCGTTAGGTGTTGGCTACACCTTC
CASSPLGVGYTF
>TRBJ2-3|TRBD2|TRBV2|.
TGTGCCAGCAGTGCCCATGGACTAGGGGTTAGAGATACGCAGTATTTT
CASSAHGLGVRDTQYF
>TRBJ2-1|TRBD2|TRBV9|.
TGTGCCAGCAGCGAGACTAGCTTCCTATACAATGAGCAGTTCTTC
CASSETSFLYNEQFF
>TRBJ1-5|.|TRBV29-1|.
TGCAGCGTTGTTCTCCGGGGCGGGGGACAAAGCAATCAGCCCCAGCATTTT
CSVVLRGGGQSNQPQHF
>TRBJ2-2|TRBD1|TRBV6-5|.
TGTGCCAGCCGAATGGACAGGGTAGCCGGGGAGCTGTTTTTT
CASRMDRVAGELFF
>TRBJ2-5|.|TRBV5-6|.
TGTGCCAGCAGCTTGCTAGCGACGGAGACCCAGTACTTC
CASSLLATETQYF
>TRBJ2-2|.|TRBV27|.
TGTGCCAGCAGTTTATCGCGGGGACACACCGGGGAGCTGTTTTTT
CASSLSRGHTGELFF
>TRBJ2-5|TRBD1|TRBV19|.
TGTGCCAGTAGCCACAACAGGGGAGAGACCCAGTACTTC
CASSHNRGETQYF
>TRBJ2-3|.|TRBV7-3|.
TGTGCCAGCAGCTCGGCAGATACGCAGTATTTT
CASSSADTQYF
>TRBJ1-2|.|TRBV9|.
TGTGCCAGCAGCGTACGAGGGGATGGCTACACCTTC
CASSVRGDGYTF
>TRBJ2-7|.|TRBV18|once
TGTGCCAGCTCACCCCGAGAGGACTTCGAGCAGTACTTC
CASSPREDFEQYF
>TRBJ2-7|.|TRBV6-1|medium-sized
TGTGCCAGCAGTGAGCGACCCCTCGAGCAGTACTTC
CASSERPLEQYF
>TRBJ1-5|.|TRBV2|.
TGTGCCAGCAGCTCCGGCGGGACCAATCAGCCCCAGCATTTT
CASSSGGTNQPQHF
>TRBJ1-2|.|TRBV9|.
TGTGCCAGCAGCGTAGTCCCAGGGGCATCTAACTATGGCTACACCTTC
CASSVVPGASNYGYTF
>TRBJ1-1|TRBD1|TRBV6-5|few
TGTGCCAGCAGCTCGGGACAGAGAAACACTGAAGCTTTCTTT
CASSSGQRNTEAFF
>TRBJ1-5|.|TRBV23-1|.
TGCGCCAGCAGTCAATGGGCAGGGTATAGCAATCAGCCCCAGCATTTT
CASSQWAGYSNQPQHF
>TRBJ1-4|TRBD1|TRBV7-9|.
TGTGCCAGCAGCTTTACAGGGGAAAATGAAAAACTGTTTTTT
CASSFTGENEKLFF
>TRBJ1-2|TRBD1|TRBV2|.
TGTGCCAGCAAAACAGGGGCAGCCTATGGCTACACCTTC
CASKTGAAYGYTF
>TRBJ2-1|TRBD2|TRBV6-5|once
TGTGCCAGCAGTTTGACTAGCGCGACCTACAATGAGCAGTTCTTC
CASSLTSATYNEQFF
>TRBJ2-3|.|TRBV7-8|.
TGTGCCAGCAGACCTCCGTGGGGAGGCACAGATACGCAGTATTTT
CASRPPWGGTDTQYF
>TRBJ1-1|.|TRBV5-4|.
TGTGCCAGCAGCGGACCCCAGGGTACCACTGAAGCTTTCTTT
CASSGPQGTTEAFF
>TRBJ1-5|TRBD1|TRBV6-6|.
TGTGCCAGCAGGCCCGAAACAGGGGGCGGCAATCAGCCCCAGCATTTT
CASRPETGGGNQPQHF